This TCR beta chain was documented in a study of OX40 agonist ivuxolimab in advanced cancers. Clones were sequenced by immunoSEQ multiplex PCR, and TCRdb holds only the in-frame ones, with some missing. The sample has over 15,000 clones, 79% seen once; the top ten hold roughly 32%. This clone has a handful of counts. Its antigen is unknown. Study conclusions and caveats: Some nonresponders additionally presented with little normalized T-cell clonal expansion.

This CDR3 region has 11 residues. Trimming removed 5 bases at V and 7 bases at J, with 8 bases between. Per the germline V gene, CDR1 is MNHNS and CDR2 is SASEGT. The sample was CD4+ or CD8+ T cells sorted from blood, taken in a trial of the OX40 agonist ivuxolimab. The receptor was isolated from an adult with an advanced solid tumor such as melanoma, head and neck, liver or kidney cancer. The chain links TRBV6-1 to TRBJ1-1; D possibly corresponds to TRBD1 (5 bases). The CDR3 coding sequence is TGTGCCAGCAGTCCGGGGCTTGAAGCTTTCTTT. Protein product: CASSPGLEAFF.